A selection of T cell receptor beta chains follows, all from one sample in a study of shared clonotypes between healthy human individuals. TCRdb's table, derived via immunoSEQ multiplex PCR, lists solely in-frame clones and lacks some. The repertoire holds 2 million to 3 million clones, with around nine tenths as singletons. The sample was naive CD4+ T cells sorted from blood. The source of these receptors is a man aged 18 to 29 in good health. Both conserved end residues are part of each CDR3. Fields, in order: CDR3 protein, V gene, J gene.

CDR3 protein: CASSPPTTGVLDTEAFF
V gene: TRBV18
J gene: TRBJ1-1

CDR3 protein: CASSPRTAGSTEAFF
V gene: TRBV18
J gene: TRBJ1-1

CDR3 protein: CASSQEFSGGGSTDTQYF
V gene: TRBV4-3
J gene: TRBJ2-3

CDR3 protein: CASSLTGGFVYEQFF
V gene: TRBV7-2
J gene: TRBJ2-1

CDR3 protein: CATSRPGQGYEQYF
V gene: TRBV15
J gene: TRBJ2-7

CDR3 protein: CASSRGGTSSYEQYF
V gene: TRBV6-5
J gene: TRBJ2-7

CDR3 protein: CASSSGLAGGPGTDTQYF
V gene: TRBV7-6
J gene: TRBJ2-3

CDR3 protein: CASRASNQPQHF
V gene: TRBV6-5
J gene: TRBJ1-5

CDR3 protein: CASSPFTGGGSTDTQYF
V gene: TRBV18
J gene: TRBJ2-3

CDR3 protein: CASSFRGRGEQYF
V gene: TRBV28
J gene: TRBJ2-7

CDR3 protein: CASSEEGSNQPQHF
V gene: TRBV7-9
J gene: TRBJ1-5

CDR3 protein: CASTEVLAGAYEQYF
V gene: TRBV2
J gene: TRBJ2-7

CDR3 protein: CASSAQNNSPLHF
V gene: TRBV25-1
J gene: TRBJ1-6

CDR3 protein: CASSYPGNYGYTF
V gene: TRBV5-4
J gene: TRBJ1-2

CDR3 protein: CASSQDLANTGELFF
V gene: TRBV4-3
J gene: TRBJ2-2

CDR3 protein: CASSLGRATDTQYF
V gene: TRBV27
J gene: TRBJ2-3

CDR3 protein: CAISTSWGEATDTQYF
V gene: TRBV10-3
J gene: TRBJ2-3

CDR3 protein: CASSESDRVAGTDTQYF
V gene: TRBV10-2
J gene: TRBJ2-3

CDR3 protein: CASSPGLAGFSYNEQFF
V gene: TRBV5-1
J gene: TRBJ2-1

CDR3 protein: CASSLNIRTSRTDTQYF
V gene: TRBV14
J gene: TRBJ2-3

CDR3 protein: CASSGGTGMNTEAFF
V gene: TRBV5-1
J gene: TRBJ1-1

CDR3 protein: CASNSLSGSGSNQPQHF
V gene: TRBV28
J gene: TRBJ1-5

CDR3 protein: CAWGDRGNQPQHF
V gene: TRBV30
J gene: TRBJ1-5

CDR3 protein: CASSPTLLAGGPHEQYF
V gene: TRBV18
J gene: TRBJ2-7

CDR3 protein: CASSSLGLALVEQFF
V gene: TRBV6-5
J gene: TRBJ2-1

CDR3 protein: CASSLDGGISNQPQHF
V gene: TRBV5-1
J gene: TRBJ1-5

CDR3 protein: CASEYGRDNQPQHF
V gene: TRBV19
J gene: TRBJ1-5

CDR3 protein: CASSLGQNNNEKLFF
V gene: TRBV5-8
J gene: TRBJ1-4

CDR3 protein: CASSAGGPGEQFF
V gene: TRBV9
J gene: TRBJ2-1

CDR3 protein: CASSFVGGGEKLFF
V gene: TRBV7-9
J gene: TRBJ1-4

CDR3 protein: CASRRGTSGRVDYEQYF
V gene: TRBV13
J gene: TRBJ2-7

CDR3 protein: CASSIQAGSSNQPQHF
V gene: TRBV19
J gene: TRBJ1-5

CDR3 protein: CASSTTGAGTKNIQYF
V gene: TRBV21-1
J gene: TRBJ2-4

CDR3 protein: CASSLDQTSGGRRDF
V gene: TRBV11-2
J gene: TRBJ2-7

CDR3 protein: CASSRGDRDTGELFF
V gene: TRBV5-1
J gene: TRBJ2-2

CDR3 protein: CASSLSSYEQYF
V gene: TRBV28
J gene: TRBJ2-7

CDR3 protein: CSVQTGVGTDTQYF
V gene: TRBV29-1
J gene: TRBJ2-3

CDR3 protein: CASSSTGTGVVSSPLHF
V gene: TRBV19
J gene: TRBJ1-6

CDR3 protein: CAISESTTSLNEQFF
V gene: TRBV10-3
J gene: TRBJ2-1

CDR3 protein: CASSRGEMNTEAFF
V gene: TRBV7-9
J gene: TRBJ1-1

CDR3 protein: CASNTLRGGPQHF
V gene: TRBV28
J gene: TRBJ1-5

CDR3 protein: CASSRGTATTNEKLFF
V gene: TRBV5-4
J gene: TRBJ1-4

CDR3 protein: CASSYSKYGGNEQFF
V gene: TRBV6-5
J gene: TRBJ2-1

CDR3 protein: CASSKASGSRSGYYEQYF
V gene: TRBV21-1
J gene: TRBJ2-7

CDR3 protein: CASSLTSSTDTQYF
V gene: TRBV5-1
J gene: TRBJ2-3

CDR3 protein: CASSPRTANTEAFF
V gene: TRBV7-2
J gene: TRBJ1-1

CDR3 protein: CAISEGYEQYF
V gene: TRBV10-3
J gene: TRBJ2-7

CDR3 protein: CASSPLGQGMGEQYF
V gene: TRBV18
J gene: TRBJ2-7

CDR3 protein: CSARLAGGNEQFF
V gene: TRBV29-1
J gene: TRBJ2-1

CDR3 protein: CASSQVPNRGQAFF
V gene: TRBV4-1
J gene: TRBJ1-1

CDR3 protein: CASSTGPSNQPQHF
V gene: TRBV19
J gene: TRBJ1-5

CDR3 protein: CASSVTGSLGKLFF
V gene: TRBV25-1
J gene: TRBJ1-4

CDR3 protein: CASGTNRGDTEAFF
V gene: TRBV2
J gene: TRBJ1-1

CDR3 protein: CASSTRGGINIQYF
V gene: TRBV2
J gene: TRBJ2-4

CDR3 protein: CASSLTTGGHEKLFF
V gene: TRBV14
J gene: TRBJ1-4